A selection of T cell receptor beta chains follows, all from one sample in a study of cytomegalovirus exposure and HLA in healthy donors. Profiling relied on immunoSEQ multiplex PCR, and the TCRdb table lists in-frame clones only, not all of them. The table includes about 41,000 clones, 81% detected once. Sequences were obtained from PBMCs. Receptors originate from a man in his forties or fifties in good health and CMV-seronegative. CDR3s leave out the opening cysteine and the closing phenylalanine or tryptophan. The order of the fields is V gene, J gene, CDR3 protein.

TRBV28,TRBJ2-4,ASSGRRGKNIQY
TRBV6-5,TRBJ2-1,ASSYPGQFQEQF
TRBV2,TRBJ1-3,ASSEDRGFGTIY
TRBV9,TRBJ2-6,ASSPLAGGNVLT
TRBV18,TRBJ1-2,ASSPQGSTYGYT
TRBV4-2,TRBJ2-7,ASSQDGAGRAYEQY
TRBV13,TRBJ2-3,ASSLRRRSKSTDTQY
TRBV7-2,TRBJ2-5,ASSRIGLGQETQY
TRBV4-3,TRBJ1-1,ASSQGRAGAGTEAF
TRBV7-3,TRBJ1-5,ASSEQGNQPQH
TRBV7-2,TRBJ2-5,ASSTDRYQETQY
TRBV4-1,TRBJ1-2,ASSQGSRDSAFGGYT
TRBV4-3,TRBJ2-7,ASSRWTGPYEQY
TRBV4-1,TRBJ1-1,ASRLTDSPTEAF
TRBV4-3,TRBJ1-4,ASSQDAGTLVDEKLF
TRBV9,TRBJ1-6,ASSADIASSPLH
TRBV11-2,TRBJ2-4,ASNPGGGGNIQY
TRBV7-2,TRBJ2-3,ASSFIGGTSTDTQY
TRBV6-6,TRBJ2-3,ASSWTRGATDTQY
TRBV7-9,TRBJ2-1,ASSPRTSGAYYNEQF
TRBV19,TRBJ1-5,ASSPLGSNQPQH
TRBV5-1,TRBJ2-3,ASSPTGSFTDTQY
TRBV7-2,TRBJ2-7,ASSRGTSLYEQY
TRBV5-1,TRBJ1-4,ASSFGQGGEKLF
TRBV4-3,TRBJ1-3,ASSQDSGVGNTIY
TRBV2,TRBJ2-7,ASSAGYEQY
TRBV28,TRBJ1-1,ASSLIGGGQGEAF
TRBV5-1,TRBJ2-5,ASSPAPGYQETQY
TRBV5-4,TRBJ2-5,ASSFKPSVIQETQY
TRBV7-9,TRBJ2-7,SSSGLSYEQY
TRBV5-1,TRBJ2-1,ASSWTSGANNEQF
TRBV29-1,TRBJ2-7,SVPRDRGHEQY
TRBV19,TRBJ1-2,ASSIGGSRGYT
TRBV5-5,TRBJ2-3,ASSLEGDRPTDTQY
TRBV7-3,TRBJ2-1,ASSLSGGNRKQF
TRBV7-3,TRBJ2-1,ASSPPTSPHEQF